The 25 T cell receptor beta chains given below trace back to one sample, sequenced in a study of cytomegalovirus exposure and HLA in healthy donors. The PCR contained 60 Vbeta and 13 Jbeta primers. Sequencing used immunoSEQ multiplex PCR; TCRdb keeps in-frame clones, though not all of them. Of around 170,000 clones detected, 81% appear once; the ten largest clones hold 3.8%. The sequencing sample was made of PBMCs. Every receptor here comes from a man between 45 and 60 years old in good health and CMV-seronegative.

The V and J genes are TRBV6-1 and TRBJ1-5, with 7 positions matching TRBD1. V gave up 4 bases and J gave up 1 base; unmatched junction bases: 4. Per the germline V gene, CDR1 is MNHNS and CDR2 is SASEGT. The CDR3 runs to 15 residues. The CDR3 DNA reads as TGTGCCAGCAGTGGACAGGGAAGGAGCAATCAGCCCCAGCATTTT. As protein: CASSGQGRSNQPQHF.

The J gene is TRBJ1-4, the V gene TRBV5-8; 9 bases agree with TRBD1. The CDR3 is 16 residues long. Germline CDR1 is SGHTS and CDR2 is YDEGEE. V was clipped by 5 bases and J by 0 bases; unmatched bases: 5. The CDR3 loop is CASRPGTGTTNEKLFF. CDR3 bases: TGTGCCAGCAGGCCCGGGACAGGGACAACTAATGAAAAACTGTTTTTT.

The chain is built from TRBV29-1 and TRBJ1-2; 12 bases map to TRBD1. This CDR3 comprises 14 residues. Germline loops: CDR1 SQVTM, CDR2 ANQGSEA. With V trimmed by 8 bases and J by 9 bases, 13 bases remained unmatched. The CDR3 protein is CSLWVGTGGFSYTF. CDR3 sequence (DNA): TGCAGCCTTTGGGTAGGGACAGGGGGCTTTAGCTACACCTTC.

The V and J genes are TRBV7-6 and TRBJ2-5; D perhaps matches TRBD1 (6 bases). The length of the CDR3 is 14 residues. Trimming removed 7 bases from V and 5 bases from J, with 17 bases in between. From germline, CDR1 is SGHVS and CDR2 FNYEAQ. CDR3 sequence reads: CASKTGWGAETQYF. The CDR3, as DNA: TGTGCCAGCAAGACAGGTTGGGGCGCCGAGACCCAGTACTTC.

This chain uses TRBV9 with TRBJ2-5; a weak D match, TRBD2 (7 bases). V was pared by 4 bases and J by 5 bases, with 15 bases between. This CDR3 has 14 residues. Germline-derived CDR1 and CDR2 are SGDLS and YYNGEE. This chain's CDR3 is CASSPGGAFETQYF. As DNA, the CDR3 is TGTGCCAGCAGCCCTGGGGGGGCCTTTGAGACCCAGTACTTC.

This clone was detected only once. The CDR3: CASSQEGYRTDTQYF. The CDR3 DNA follows: TGCGCCAGCAGCCAAGAGGGCTACCGCACAGATACGCAGTATTTT. The genes are TRBV4-3 and TRBJ2-3, with D uncertain. The germline V gene encodes CDR1 LGHNA and CDR2 YSLEER. The CDR3 runs 15 residues. Trimming left V 0 bases short and J 1 base short, with 8 bases between.

The chain joins TRBV14 to TRBJ1-6; TRBD1 might be the D (6 bases). The CDR3 has 19 amino acids. Trimming took 0 bases from V and 0 from J, leaving 15 bases between them. Germline loops: CDR1 SGHDN, CDR2 FVKESK. This CDR3 is CASSQDSGQRSSYNSPLHF. CDR3 coding DNA: TGTGCCAGCAGCCAAGATTCAGGACAGCGCAGCTCCTATAATTCACCCCTCCACTTT. Full variable domain (outside the CDR3, taken from reference TRBV14 and TRBJ1-6): EAGVTQFPSHSVIEKGQTVTLRCDPISGHDNLYWYRRVMGKEIKFLLHFVKESKQDESGMPNNRFLAERTGGTYSTLKVQPAELEDSGVYFCASSQDSGQRSSYNSPLHFGNGTRLTVT.

The chain uses TRBV21-1 and TRBJ1-2; the table calls TRBD1, which could not be checked here. TRBV21-1 is assigned pseudogene status. The CDR3 consists of 16 residues. The CDR3 here is CASSNLAGALFYGYTF. CDR3 bases: TGTGCCAGCAGCAACCTGGCAGGGGCGCTTTTCTATGGCTACACCTTC.

The genes are TRBV4-1 and TRBJ1-1; no clear D gene. Trimming took off 0 bases at V and 4 bases at J, with 6 bases between the two ends. Germline CDR1 is MGHRA and CDR2 is YSYEKL. The length of the CDR3 is 13 residues. CDR3 protein: CASSQDRGTEAFF. CDR3 nucleotides: TGCGCCAGCAGCCAAGATCGGGGCACTGAAGCTTTCTTT.

V gene TRBV5-6 combines with J gene TRBJ1-1; TRBD1 agrees at 8 bases. In germline, CDR1 is SGHDT, CDR2 YYEEEE. The J segment lost 4 bases and the V segment lost 0 bases, leaving 2 bases of the junction unmatched. The CDR3 is made up of 14 amino acids. CDR3 coding DNA: TGTGCCAGCAGCTTGGCGGGACAGGCCACTGAAGCTTTCTTT. This encodes CASSLAGQATEAFF.

The V call is TRBV6-6, the J call TRBJ1-2; D ambiguous. The CDR3 loop spans 14 amino acids. Germline loops: CDR1 MNHNY, CDR2 SVGAGI (reference sequence). With 0 bases removed from V and 7 bases from J, the gap between germline ends came to 12 bases. DNA of the CDR3: TGTGCCAGCAGTTACTCGGTACTAGGGCGTGGCTACACCTTC. This encodes CASSYSVLGRGYTF.

The chain couples TRBV4-3 to TRBJ1-4; TRBD1 agrees at 11 bases. Germline V gene sequence: CDR1 LGHNA, CDR2 YSLEER. This CDR3 is 15 amino acids long. V shed 5 bases and J 8 bases; nucleotides not matched to a gene: 7. The CDR3 sequence: CASSGPGQGEEKLFF. The CDR3 region has the DNA TGCGCCAGCAGCGGACCGGGACAGGGGGAAGAAAAACTGTTTTTT.

As to this clone: One end of the junction fails to match germline, which may point to a read error. The chain is built from TRBV7-9 and TRBJ2-3; 8 bases are shared with TRBD2. The CDR3 has 17 residues. CDR1 is SEHNR, CDR2 FQNEAQ, per germline (reference sequence). CDR3 in amino acids: CSSSITGGAANTDTQYF. CDR3 nucleotide sequence: TGTTCCAGCAGCATTACCGGGGGGGCGGCGAACACAGATACGCAGTATTTT.

This clone has only one observation. The chain has TRBV7-2 and TRBJ2-5; TRBD2 is a possible D gene (6 bases). This CDR3 region has 13 residues. CDR1 and CDR2 from the germline V gene are SGHTA and FQGNSA. The V end was cut by 7 bases, the J end by 1 base, with 10 bases between. As DNA, the CDR3 is TGTGCCAGCAACCGGGACTTCCAAGAGACCCAGTACTTC. As protein: CASNRDFQETQYF. Full variable domain (remainder filled in from reference TRBV7-2 and TRBJ2-5): GAGVSQSPSNKVTEKGKDVELRCDPISGHTALYWYRQSLGQGLEFLIYFQGNSAPDKSGLPSDRFSAERTGGSVSTLTIQRTQQEDSAVYLCASNRDFQETQYFGPGTRLLVL.

This rearrangement joins TRBV10-3 to TRBJ1-5, with a tentative D call TRBD1 (6 bases). Germline V gene sequence: CDR1 ENHRY, CDR2 SYGVKD. Trimming took off 5 bases at V and 6 bases at J, with 11 bases between the two ends. This CDR3 has 13 residues. The CDR3 coding sequence is TGTGCCATCAGTCCCGAGGGGGTTCAGCCCCAGCATTTT. It encodes CAISPEGVQPQHF.

This chain links TRBV5-6 with TRBJ1-6; D remains unclear. Germline V gene lookup returns CDR1 SGHDT and CDR2 YYEEEE. V was trimmed by 1 base and J by 8 bases, leaving 7 bases between them. The CDR3 loop spans 13 amino acids. The CDR3 protein is CASSLLEDSPLHF. The CDR3 nucleotides read TGTGCCAGCAGCTTGCTAGAGGATTCACCCCTCCACTTT.

This clone was counted a single time. The chain couples TRBV10-3 to TRBJ2-3; 9 bases line up with TRBD1. The germline gives CDR1 ENHRY, CDR2 SYGVKD. The CDR3 has 15 residues. The junction had 5 bases not matched to a gene; V was cut back by 3 bases and J by 4 bases. CDR3 sequence: CAISDRGQGPDTQYF. Written as DNA, the CDR3 is TGTGCCATCAGTGATAGGGGACAGGGCCCAGATACGCAGTATTTT.

This chain links TRBV7-2 with TRBJ1-2; 8 positions agree with TRBD1. The V segment lost 7 bases and the J segment 4 bases; nucleotides outside the gene matches: 11. This CDR3 is 15 amino acids long. Germline values: CDR1 SGHTA, CDR2 FQGNSA. The CDR3 here is CASISDRGRSYGYTF. In nucleotides, the CDR3 is TGTGCCAGCATCAGCGACAGGGGACGGAGCTATGGCTACACCTTC.

The chain has TRBV19 and TRBJ1-5; a weak D match, TRBD1 (5 bases). Germline V lookup: CDR1 LNHDA, CDR2 SQIVND (reference sequence). Trimming stripped 6 bases from V and 0 bases from J, with 12 bases between. The CDR3 totals 15 residues. The CDR3 DNA sequence: TGTGCCAGTAGGCCGGACACTTATAGCAATCAGCCCCAGCATTTT. This encodes CASRPDTYSNQPQHF.

This chain connects TRBV12-5 to TRBJ2-1; D is unclear. This CDR3 contains 12 residues. Germline loops: CDR1 LGHNT, CDR2 FRNRAP. V gave up 6 bases and J gave up 6 bases, with 9 bases separating them. The CDR3 loop reads CASGTLGNEQFF. The CDR3 nucleotides read TGTGCTAGTGGGACCCTAGGCAATGAGCAGTTCTTC.

The chain links TRBV29-1 to TRBJ2-7; TRBD2 matches 10 bases. This CDR3 has 13 amino acids. Germline CDR1 and CDR2: SQVTM and ANQGSEA. After removal of 4 bases from V and 1 base from J, the junction contained 1 base not matched to a gene. The CDR3 nucleotides read TGCAGCGTTGGGACTAGCGGTTCCTACGAGCAGTACTTC. Encoded protein: CSVGTSGSYEQYF.

V usage is TRBV5-1 and J usage is TRBJ1-2, with a weak D call TRBD1 (6 bases). This CDR3 spans 15 amino acids. V gave up 2 bases and J gave up 7 bases, with 18 bases separating them. Per germline, CDR1 SGHRS and CDR2 YFSETQ. The CDR3 spells CASSFQPGEISGYTF. The CDR3 nucleotides are TGCGCCAGCAGCTTTCAGCCAGGGGAGATTTCTGGCTACACCTTC.

The genes are TRBV5-1 and TRBJ1-1; D ambiguous. Between the trimmed V and J ends, which lost 6 bases and 0 bases, there was a span of 9 bases. This CDR3 is 13 amino acids long. Germline V CDR1 and CDR2: SGHRS, YFSETQ. CDR3 DNA sequence: TGCGCCAGCAATCGGGGAATGAACACTGAAGCTTTCTTT. This gives the protein CASNRGMNTEAFF. Combining the CDR3 with reference TRBV5-1 and TRBJ1-1 gives the whole variable domain KAGVTQTPRYLIKTRGQQVTLSCSPISGHRSVSWYQQTPGQGLQFLFEYFSETQRNKGNFPGRFSGRQFSNSRSEMNVSTLELGDSALYLCASNRGMNTEAFFGQGTRLTVV.

This clone was seen a handful of times. The rearrangement uses TRBV6-5 and TRBJ2-5; possible D gene TRBD2, 5 bases. V was pared by 6 bases and J by 2 bases, with 10 bases between. Germline-derived CDR1 and CDR2 are MNHEY and SVGAGI. This CDR3 contains 13 residues. The CDR3 bases are TGTGCCAGCAGCTCCCCGGGACAAGAGACCCAGTACTTC. Amino acid sequence: CASSSPGQETQYF.

This chain uses TRBV29-1 with TRBJ2-3; 8 bases fit TRBD1. The CDR3 is 12 residues long. From germline, CDR1 is SQVTM and CDR2 ANQGSEA. V lost 6 bases, J lost 1 base, and 0 bases stayed unmatched. CDR3 sequence: CSVDRGTDTQYF. CDR3 nucleotide sequence: TGCAGCGTGGACAGGGGCACAGATACGCAGTATTTT.